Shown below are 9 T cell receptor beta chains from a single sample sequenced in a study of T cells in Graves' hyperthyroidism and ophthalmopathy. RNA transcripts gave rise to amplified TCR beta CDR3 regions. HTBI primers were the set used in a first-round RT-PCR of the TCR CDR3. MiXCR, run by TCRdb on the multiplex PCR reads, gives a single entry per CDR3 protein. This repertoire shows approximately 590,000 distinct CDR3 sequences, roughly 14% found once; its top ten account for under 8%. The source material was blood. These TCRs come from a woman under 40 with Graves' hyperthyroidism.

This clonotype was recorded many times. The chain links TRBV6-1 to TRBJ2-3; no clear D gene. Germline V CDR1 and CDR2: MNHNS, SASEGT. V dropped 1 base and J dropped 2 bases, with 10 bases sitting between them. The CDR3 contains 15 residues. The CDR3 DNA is TGTGCCAGCAGTGAAGTTTACAGCTACACAGATACGCAGTATTTT. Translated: CASSEVYSYTDTQYF.

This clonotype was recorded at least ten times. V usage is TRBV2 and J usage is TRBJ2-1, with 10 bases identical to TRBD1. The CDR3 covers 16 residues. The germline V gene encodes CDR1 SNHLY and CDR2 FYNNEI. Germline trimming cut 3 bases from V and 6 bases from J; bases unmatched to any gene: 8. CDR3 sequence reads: CASSDTRDRGFNEQFF. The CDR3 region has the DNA TGTGCCAGCAGTGACACCCGGGACAGGGGTTTCAATGAGCAGTTCTTC. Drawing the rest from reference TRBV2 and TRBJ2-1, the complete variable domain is EPEVTQTPSHQVTQMGQEVILRCVPISNHLYFYWYRQILGQKVEFLVSFYNNEISEKSEIFDDQFSVERPDGSNFTLKIRSTKLEDSAMYFCASSDTRDRGFNEQFFGPGTRLTVL.

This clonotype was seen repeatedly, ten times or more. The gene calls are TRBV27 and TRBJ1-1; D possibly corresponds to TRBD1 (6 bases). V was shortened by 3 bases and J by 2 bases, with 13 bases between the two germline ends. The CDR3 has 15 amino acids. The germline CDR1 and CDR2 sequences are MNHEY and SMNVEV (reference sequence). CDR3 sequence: CASSLGQYANTEAFF. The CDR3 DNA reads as TGTGCCAGCAGTTTGGGACAATACGCAAACACTGAAGCTTTCTTT.

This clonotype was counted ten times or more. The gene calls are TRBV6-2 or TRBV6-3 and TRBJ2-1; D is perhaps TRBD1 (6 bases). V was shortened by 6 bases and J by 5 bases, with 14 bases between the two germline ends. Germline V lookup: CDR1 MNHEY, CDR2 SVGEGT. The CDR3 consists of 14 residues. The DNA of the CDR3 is TGTGCCAGCAGCGGGGTGGACAGAAACAATGAGCAGTTCTTC. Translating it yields CASSGVDRNNEQFF.

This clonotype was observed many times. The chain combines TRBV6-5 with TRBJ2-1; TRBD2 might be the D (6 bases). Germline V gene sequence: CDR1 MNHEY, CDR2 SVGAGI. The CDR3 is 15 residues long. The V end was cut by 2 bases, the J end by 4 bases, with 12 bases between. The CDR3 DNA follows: TGTGCCAGCAGTTACGGGACTCCAGGGTACAATGAGCAGTTCTTC. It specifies CASSYGTPGYNEQFF.

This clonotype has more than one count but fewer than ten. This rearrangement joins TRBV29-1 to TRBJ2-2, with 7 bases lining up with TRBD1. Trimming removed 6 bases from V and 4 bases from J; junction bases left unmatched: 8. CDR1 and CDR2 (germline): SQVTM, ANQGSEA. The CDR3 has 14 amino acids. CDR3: CSVDDRAVTGELFF. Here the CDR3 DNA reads TGCAGCGTGGACGACAGGGCCGTCACCGGGGAGCTGTTTTTT.

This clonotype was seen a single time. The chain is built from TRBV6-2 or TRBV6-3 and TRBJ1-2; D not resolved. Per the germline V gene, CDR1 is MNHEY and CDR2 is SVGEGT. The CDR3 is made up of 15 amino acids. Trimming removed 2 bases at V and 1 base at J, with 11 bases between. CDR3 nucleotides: TGTGCCAGCAGTTACAGTGCGGGTCGTAACTATGGCTACACCTTC. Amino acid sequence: CASSYSAGRNYGYTF.

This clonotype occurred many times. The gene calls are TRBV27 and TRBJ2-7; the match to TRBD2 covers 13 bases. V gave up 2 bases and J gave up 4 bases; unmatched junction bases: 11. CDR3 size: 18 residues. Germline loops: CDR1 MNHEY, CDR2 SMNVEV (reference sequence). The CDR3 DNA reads TGTGCCAGCAGTTTACAGCCCGGACTAGCGGGAGTAACTTACGAGCAGTACTTC. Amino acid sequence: CASSLQPGLAGVTYEQYF.

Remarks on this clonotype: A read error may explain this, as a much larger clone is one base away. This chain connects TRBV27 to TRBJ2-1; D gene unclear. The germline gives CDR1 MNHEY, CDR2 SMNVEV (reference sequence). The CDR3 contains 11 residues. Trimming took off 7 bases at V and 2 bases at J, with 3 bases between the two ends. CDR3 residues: CASTTYNEQFF. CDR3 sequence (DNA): TGTGCCAGCACTACCTACAATGAGCAGTTCTTC.